The 19 T cell receptor beta chains below were found in one sample sequenced in a study of blood T cell repertoires in COVID-19. Assay: immunoSEQ multiplex PCR; the TCRdb copy retains only in-frame clones and omits some. The sample lists some 150,000 clones, more than 65% seen once, with roughly 6.8% in the top ten. Sequenced sample: peripheral blood. Receptor source: a woman aged 45-65 years in a cohort sampled during active or convalescent COVID-19.

V is TRBV6-6 and J is TRBJ2-1, with TRBD2 matching 11 bases. The germline gives CDR1 MNHNY, CDR2 SVGAGI (reference sequence). V lost 5 bases to trimming and J lost 6 bases; unmatched junction nucleotides: 3. The CDR3 consists of 14 residues. The CDR3 is CASSRLAGSNEQFF. CDR3 nucleotide sequence: TGTGCCAGCAGTCGACTAGCGGGGTCCAATGAGCAGTTCTTC.

The rearrangement uses TRBV30 and TRBJ1-5; no firm D call. The length of the CDR3 is 14 residues. Germline lookup yields CDR1 GTSNPN and CDR2 SVGIG (reference sequence). V lost 2 bases and J 2 bases, leaving 10 bases between the germline ends. CDR3 DNA: TGTGCCTGGAGTTTAGGAGCAGGCAATCAGCCCCAGCATTTT. Translated, it gives CAWSLGAGNQPQHF.

The V and J genes are TRBV30 and TRBJ1-5, with TRBD1 as a possible D gene (5 bases). The CDR3 is made up of 12 amino acids. The V gene's germline CDR1 is GTSNPN and CDR2 SVGIG (reference sequence). The V end lost 0 bases, the J end lost 9 bases, and 9 bases lay between the germline ends. The CDR3 is CAWSVGARPQHF. The CDR3 nucleotides are TGTGCCTGGAGTGTAGGGGCGAGGCCCCAGCATTTT.

J is TRBJ2-3 and V is TRBV5-4; 11 bases align to TRBD2. J was trimmed by 2 bases and V by 3 bases; bases with no gene match: 5. The CDR3 covers 16 residues. The germline V gene encodes CDR1 SGHNT and CDR2 YYREEE (reference sequence). This CDR3 is CASSSLAGGFTDTQYF. The CDR3, as DNA: TGTGCCAGCAGCTCTCTAGCGGGGGGATTCACAGATACGCAGTATTTT.

The chain joins TRBV29-1 to TRBJ2-7; TRBD1 matches at 9 bases. The germline CDR1 and CDR2 sequences are SQVTM and ANQGSEA. V trimming: 7 bases; J trimming: 6 bases; junction bases outside the gene matches: 7. The CDR3 covers 12 residues. The chain's CDR3 is CSAGQGGGEQYF. In nucleotides, the CDR3 is TGCAGCGCGGGACAGGGAGGGGGCGAGCAGTACTTC.

The rearrangement uses TRBV27 and TRBJ2-1, with 8 bases lining up with TRBD2. Trimming removed 5 bases from V and 10 bases from J; junction bases left unmatched: 16. The CDR3 spans 16 residues. Germline CDR1 MNHEY, CDR2 SMNVEV (reference sequence). The DNA of the CDR3 is TGTGCCAGCAGTCCCCTCGGCGGGGGGTTGAGCAGGGAGCAGTTCTTC. It is translated as CASSPLGGGLSREQFF.

Here the CDR3 DNA reads TGTGCCAGCAGCGTAGGGCCCCTGAGAGGGAATGGAAACACCATATATTTT. Protein: CASSVGPLRGNGNTIYF. This rearrangement joins TRBV9 to TRBJ1-3, with no clear D. V was clipped by 0 bases and J by 3 bases, with 16 bases between them. The CDR3 has 17 residues. Germline V gives CDR1 SGDLS, CDR2 YYNGEE.

About this clone: This may arise from a read error, as a much more abundant clone is one base away. The V and J genes are TRBV2 and TRBJ1-1; tentatively, D is TRBD1 (5 bases). CDR1 is SNHLY, CDR2 FYNNEI, per germline. Trimming shortened V by 4 bases and J by 7 bases, and 13 bases separated the two germline ends. This CDR3 spans 13 amino acids. CDR3: CASSVQGYVEAFF. The CDR3 nucleotides are TGTGCCAGCAGTGTTCAGGGTTACGTTGAAGCTTTCTTT. The full variable domain, its missing parts supplied by reference TRBV2 and TRBJ1-1, is EPEVTQTPSHQVTQMGQEVILRCVPISNHLYFYWYRQILGQKVEFLVSFYNNEISEKSEIFDDQFSVERPDGSNFTLKIRSTKLEDSAMYFCASSVQGYVEAFFGQGTRLTVV.

V and J are TRBV24-1 and TRBJ1-1; possible D gene TRBD1, 6 bases. Germline V gene lookup returns CDR1 KGHDR and CDR2 SFDVKD. The V gene lost 9 bases and the J gene lost 4 bases, with 11 bases spanning the gap. The CDR3 has 12 amino acids. The CDR3 bases are TGTGCCACCCCAGGGGCGGGCACTGAAGCTTTCTTT. As protein: CATPGAGTEAFF.

The chain uses TRBV7-9 and TRBJ2-5; 9 nucleotides align to TRBD2. Losses at the gene ends were 6 bases for V and 1 base for J; bases not matched to a gene: 3. The CDR3 totals 14 residues. In germline, CDR1 is SEHNR, CDR2 FQNEAQ (reference sequence). CDR3 amino acids: CASRRTSAQETQYF. The DNA for the CDR3 is TGTGCCAGCAGACGGACTAGCGCCCAAGAGACCCAGTACTTC.

The chain recombines TRBV29-1 with TRBJ1-1; D is undetermined. The germline CDR1 and CDR2 sequences are SQVTM and ANQGSEA. The CDR3 extends over 12 amino acids. Between the trimmed V and J ends, which lost 5 bases and 0 bases, there was a span of 7 bases. CDR3 sequence: CSVLDLNTEAFF. CDR3 DNA: TGCAGCGTTTTGGACTTGAACACTGAAGCTTTCTTT.

The J gene is TRBJ1-5, the V gene TRBV3-1 (or the pseudogene TRBV3-2); D call uncertain. Trimming cost V 1 base and J 1 base, with 5 bases left between them. Per germline, CDR1 LGHDT and CDR2 YNNKEL (reference sequence). There are 14 residues in the CDR3. As DNA, the CDR3 is TGTGCCAGCAGCCAAGGGCAGAGCAATCAGCCCCAGCATTTT. This gives the protein CASSQGQSNQPQHF.

The V and J genes are TRBV29-1 and TRBJ2-3, with 11 positions matching TRBD1. Per the germline V gene, CDR1 is SQVTM and CDR2 is ANQGSEA. This CDR3 comprises 14 residues. V was pared by 8 bases and J by 2 bases, with 6 bases of the junction left unmatched. The CDR3 sequence is CSSGTGGPTDTQYF. The CDR3 DNA reads TGCAGCTCCGGGACAGGGGGACCCACAGATACGCAGTATTTT.

This clone appeared once. The gene calls are TRBV5-1 and TRBJ1-3; D is undetermined. The germline CDR1 and CDR2 sequences are SGHRS and YFSETQ. The CDR3 length is 15 residues. Between the trimmed V and J ends, which lost 1 base and 4 bases, there was a span of 12 bases. The CDR3 bases are TGCGCCAGCAGCTTGAAGGCGTCAGGCGGAAACACCATATATTTT. This translates into CASSLKASGGNTIYF.

V is TRBV9 and J is TRBJ1-3, with 12 positions matching TRBD1. The CDR3 totals 19 residues. CDR1 and CDR2 (germline): SGDLS, YYNGEE. V was clipped by 4 bases and J by 0 bases; unmatched bases: 11. CDR3 in amino acids: CASSRDPGQGAFSGNTIYF. CDR3 nucleotides: TGTGCCAGCAGCCGTGATCCGGGACAGGGGGCCTTCTCTGGAAACACCATATATTTT.

This clone was seen just once. The genes are TRBV3-1 (or the pseudogene TRBV3-2) and TRBJ1-2; possibly TRBD1 for D (6 bases). CDR3 length equals 14 residues. Trimming pared 1 base from V and 4 bases from J, leaving 10 bases between. Germline CDR1 is LGHDT and CDR2 is YNNKEL (reference sequence). The CDR3 coding sequence is TGTGCCAGCAGCCAAGGCGGGGGCCCCTATGGCTACACCTTC. Amino acid sequence: CASSQGGGPYGYTF.

The chain employs TRBV9 and TRBJ2-5; perhaps TRBD2 as D (5 bases). The germline V and J ends were trimmed by 0 bases and 7 bases, with 16 bases remaining between them. Germline V gene sequence: CDR1 SGDLS, CDR2 YYNGEE. The CDR3 runs 15 residues. CDR3 residues: CASSVVGDGEGTQYF. CDR3 coding DNA: TGTGCCAGCAGCGTAGTGGGAGATGGAGAGGGGACCCAGTACTTC.

This chain links TRBV5-1 with TRBJ1-3, with TRBD1 matching over 7 bases. Germline V gene lookup returns CDR1 SGHRS and CDR2 YFSETQ. V was clipped by 4 bases and J by 2 bases; unmatched bases: 9. This CDR3 region has 16 residues. CDR3 nucleotides: TGCGCCAGCAGCCCGGACCCCGGGACAGCTGGAAACACCATATATTTT. Encoded protein: CASSPDPGTAGNTIYF.

The chain combines TRBV7-9 with TRBJ1-2; 8 nucleotides line up with TRBD1. The CDR3 consists of 12 residues. Germline V gives CDR1 SEHNR, CDR2 FQNEAQ (reference sequence). J was trimmed by 8 bases and V by 8 bases; bases with no gene match: 7. CDR3 sequence (DNA): TGTGCCAGCCGAGCAGGGGGCTACGGCTACACCTTC. The encoded protein is CASRAGGYGYTF.